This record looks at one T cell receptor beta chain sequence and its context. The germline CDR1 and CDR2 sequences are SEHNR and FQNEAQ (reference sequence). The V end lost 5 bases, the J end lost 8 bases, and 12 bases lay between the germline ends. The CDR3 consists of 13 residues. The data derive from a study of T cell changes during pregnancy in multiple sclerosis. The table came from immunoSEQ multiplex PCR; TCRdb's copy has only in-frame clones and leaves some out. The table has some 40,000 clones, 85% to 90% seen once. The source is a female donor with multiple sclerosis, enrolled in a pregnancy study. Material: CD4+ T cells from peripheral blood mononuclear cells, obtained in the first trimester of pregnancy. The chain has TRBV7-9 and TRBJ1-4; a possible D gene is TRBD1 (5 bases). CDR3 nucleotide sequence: TGTGCCAGCAGCGTCGGGGGTCAAGAAAAACTGTTTTTT. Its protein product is CASSVGGQEKLFF.